This T cell receptor beta chain was sequenced in a study of Graves' ophthalmopathy and Graves' hyperthyroidism. Diagnosis relied on clinical symptoms, serum thyroxine, TRAb, thyroid ultrasound and orbital computed tomography. The PBMCs used were ones drawn from approximately 10 ml of fresh peripheral blood. The CDR3 sequence is 16 residues long. With V trimmed by 6 bases and J by 0 bases, 7 bases remained unmatched. The V gene's germline CDR1 is SGHDN and CDR2 FVKESK. In its sample, this clonotype was seen many times. Transcripts of RNA were the source for amplifying TCR beta CDR3 regions. HTBI primers served in a first-round RT-PCR, which a second-round multiplex PCR followed. TCRdb independently ran MiXCR on the multiplex PCR reads; one entry per CDR3 protein. The sample comprises about 660,000 distinct CDR3 sequences, over 40% of which are singletons, and more than 3% rests with the top ten.

Sequencing was done on a sample of peripheral blood. The receptor comes from an adult man with Graves' ophthalmopathy. The genes are TRBV14 and TRBJ1-1, with 10 bases matching TRBD1. CDR3 protein: CASSQGTGAMNTEAFF. Written as DNA, the CDR3 is TGTGCCAGCAGTCAGGGGACAGGGGCCATGAACACTGAAGCTTTCTTT.